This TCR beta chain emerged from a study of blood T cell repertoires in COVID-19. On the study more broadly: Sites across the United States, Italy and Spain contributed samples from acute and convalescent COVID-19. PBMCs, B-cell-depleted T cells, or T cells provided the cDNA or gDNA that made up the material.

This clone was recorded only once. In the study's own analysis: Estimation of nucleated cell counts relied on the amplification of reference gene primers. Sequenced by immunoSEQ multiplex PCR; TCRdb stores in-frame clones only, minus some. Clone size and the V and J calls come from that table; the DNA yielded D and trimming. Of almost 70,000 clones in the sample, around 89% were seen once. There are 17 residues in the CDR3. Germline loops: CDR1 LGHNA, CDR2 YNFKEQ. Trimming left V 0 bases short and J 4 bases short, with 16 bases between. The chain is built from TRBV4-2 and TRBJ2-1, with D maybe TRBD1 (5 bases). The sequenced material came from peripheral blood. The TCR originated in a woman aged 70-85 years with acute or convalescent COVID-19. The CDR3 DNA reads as TGTGCCAGCAGCCAAGATCGGCGCCAGGGTGGTTACAATGAGCAGTTCTTC. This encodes CASSQDRRQGGYNEQFF.